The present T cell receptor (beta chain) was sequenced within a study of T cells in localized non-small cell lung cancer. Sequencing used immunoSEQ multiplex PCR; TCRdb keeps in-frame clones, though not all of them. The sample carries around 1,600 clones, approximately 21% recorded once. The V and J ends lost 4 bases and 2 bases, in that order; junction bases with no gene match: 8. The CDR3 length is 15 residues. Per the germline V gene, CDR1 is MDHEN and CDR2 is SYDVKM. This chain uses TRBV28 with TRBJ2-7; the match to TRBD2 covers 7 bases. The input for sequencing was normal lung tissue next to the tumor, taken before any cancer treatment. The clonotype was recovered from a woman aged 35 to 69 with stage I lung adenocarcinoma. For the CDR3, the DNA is TGTGCCAGCAGTTACAGTTGGGGAGGGGCCTACGAGCAGTACTTC. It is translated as CASSYSWGGAYEQYF.